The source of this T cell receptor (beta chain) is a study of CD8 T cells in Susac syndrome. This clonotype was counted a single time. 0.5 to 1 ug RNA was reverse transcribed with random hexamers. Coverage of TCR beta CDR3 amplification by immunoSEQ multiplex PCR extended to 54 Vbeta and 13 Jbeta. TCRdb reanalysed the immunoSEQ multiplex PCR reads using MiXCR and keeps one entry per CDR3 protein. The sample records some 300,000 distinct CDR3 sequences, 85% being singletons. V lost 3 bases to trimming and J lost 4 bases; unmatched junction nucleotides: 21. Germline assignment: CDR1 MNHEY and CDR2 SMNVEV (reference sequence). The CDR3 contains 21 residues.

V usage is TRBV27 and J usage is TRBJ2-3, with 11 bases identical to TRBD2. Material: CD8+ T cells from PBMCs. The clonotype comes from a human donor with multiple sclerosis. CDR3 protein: CASSFFTPRMGLAGGSDTQYF. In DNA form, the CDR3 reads TGTGCCAGCAGTTTTTTTACCCCCCGAATGGGTCTAGCGGGAGGTTCAGATACGCAGTATTTT.